Included here is one T cell receptor (beta chain) sequence, with context. Its antigen is undetermined. Patients who had autoimmune disease history or got systemic immunosuppression were left out. The protocol was immunoSEQ multiplex PCR, while the TCRdb copy is restricted to in-frame clones and leaves out a portion. The sample includes tens of thousands of clones, 88% of them seen just once. This sample stems from a study of OX40 agonist ivuxolimab in advanced cancers. Study information: The treatment was a fully human IgG2 OX40 agonist, ivuxolimab. Study-wide results and caveats: Expanded clones tended on average to be more numerous among CD8+ T cells than CD4+.

CDR3 length: 15 amino acids. Per the germline V gene, CDR1 is MNHEY and CDR2 is SVGAGI. Unmatched junction bases numbered 6, after V lost 6 bases and J lost 6 bases. This specimen was CD4+ or CD8+ T cells sorted from blood, taken in a trial of the OX40 agonist ivuxolimab. The V gene is TRBV6-5, the J gene TRBJ2-3; 13 nucleotides line up with TRBD2. The TCR sequence derives from an adult with an advanced solid tumor such as melanoma, head and neck, liver or kidney cancer. The chain's CDR3 is CASRLTSGGLDTQYF. The CDR3 DNA sequence: TGTGCCAGCAGGCTGACTAGCGGGGGGTTGGATACGCAGTATTTT.